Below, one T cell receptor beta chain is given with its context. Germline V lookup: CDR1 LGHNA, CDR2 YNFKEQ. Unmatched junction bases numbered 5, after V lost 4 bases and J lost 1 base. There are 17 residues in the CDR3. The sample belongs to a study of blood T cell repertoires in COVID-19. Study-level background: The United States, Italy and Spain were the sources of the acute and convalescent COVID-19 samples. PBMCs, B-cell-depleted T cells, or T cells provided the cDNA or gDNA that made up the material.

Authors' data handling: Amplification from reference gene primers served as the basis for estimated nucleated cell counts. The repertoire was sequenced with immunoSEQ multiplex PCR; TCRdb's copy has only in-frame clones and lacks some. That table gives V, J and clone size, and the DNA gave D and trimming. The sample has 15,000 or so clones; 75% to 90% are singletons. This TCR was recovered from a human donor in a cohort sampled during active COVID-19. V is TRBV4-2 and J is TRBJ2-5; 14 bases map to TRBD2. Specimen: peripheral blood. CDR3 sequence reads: CASSRLAGGKFQETQYF. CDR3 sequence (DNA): TGTGCCAGCAGCCGACTAGCGGGGGGGAAGTTCCAAGAGACCCAGTACTTC.